The clone carrying this T cell receptor beta chain was seen just once. Its target is unknown. The data were obtained in a study of vaccination effects on CD4 cells after COVID-19. The culture ran for about 11 days, and then CD4+ T cells were isolated. Participants completed two doses of the BNT162b2 or mRNA-1273 vaccine. CDR3 size: 12 residues. V was shortened by 3 bases and J by 0 bases, with 3 bases between the two germline ends. Germline values: CDR1 KGHSH, CDR2 LQKENI. Clones were read by immunoSEQ multiplex PCR, and TCRdb kept only the in-frame ones, dropping some. This sample has approximately 61,000 clones, with around 73% found just once.

The V gene is TRBV18, the J gene TRBJ2-7; the D is unclear. The clonotype was recovered from a human donor who received a COVID-19 vaccine. The sequences come from CD4+ T cells from PBMCs cultured without peptide, collected after COVID-19 vaccination. CDR3 sequence (DNA): TGTGCCAGCTCACCGAGCTCCTACGAGCAGTACTTC. Protein product: CASSPSSYEQYF.